This note documents a single TCR beta chain sequence. Its target is unknown. The data were obtained in a study of graft-versus-host responses after intestinal transplantation. About the study: Those transplanted obtained multivisceral, liver-intestinal, or isolated intestinal grafts. The study gave all recipients anti-thymocyte globulin induction, then tacrolimus and steroids for about 3 years.

This CDR3 contains 18 residues. J lost 6 bases, V lost 4 bases, and 17 bases had no gene match. Germline loops: CDR1 SGHVS, CDR2 FQNEAQ. Method: immunoSEQ multiplex PCR; TCRdb's copy keeps in-frame clones and lacks some. The sample has roughly 25,000 clones, less than 85% seen once. Whole-study results and caveats: Ileal or blood samples showed some GvH clones first, and such clones were also found in recipient marrow. Some patients had graft-donor T cell macrochimerism. In their allografts, the ratios of graft-versus-host to host-versus-graft T cell clones were high.

This receptor was obtained from a human patient who received an intestinal transplant, so some T cells may come from the graft donor. The sample here was PBMCs, taken approximately four weeks after intestinal transplant. The J gene is TRBJ1-5, the V gene TRBV7-8; 8 bases agree with TRBD1. As DNA, the CDR3 is TGTGCCAGCAGCTCCTCGGGGTTTCAGGGGGCAGGAACTCAGCCCCAGCATTTT. This translates into CASSSSGFQGAGTQPQHF. Variable domain in full (rest from reference TRBV7-8 and TRBJ1-5): GAGVSQSPRYKVAKRGQDVALRCDPISGHVSLFWYQQALGQGPEFLTYFQNEAQLDKSGLPSDRFFAERPEGSVSTLKIQRTQQEDSAVYLCASSSSGFQGAGTQPQHFGDGTRLSIL.